This TCR beta chain was recorded in a study of post-analysis software for immune sequencing data. Note on this clonotype: An end of the junction does not agree with germline; a read error may underlie this.

Included in the TCR beta cDNA libraries were unique molecular identifiers. TCRdb independently ran MiXCR on the PCR reads; one entry per CDR3 protein. Of 820,000 or so distinct CDR3 sequences listed, roughly half were seen once; the top ten hold approximately 4.4%. This TCR came from a girl between 10 and 17 years old with multiple sclerosis. The sequencing input was blood.

In nucleotides, the CDR3 is TGTGCCAGCTCCCTGAGCTCCTACAATGAGCACTTCTTC. Translating gives CASSLSSYNEHFF. The V and J genes are TRBV6-2 or TRBV6-3 and TRBJ2-1; D is uncertain. Germline V gene sequence: CDR1 MNHEY, CDR2 SVGEGT. This CDR3 contains 13 residues.